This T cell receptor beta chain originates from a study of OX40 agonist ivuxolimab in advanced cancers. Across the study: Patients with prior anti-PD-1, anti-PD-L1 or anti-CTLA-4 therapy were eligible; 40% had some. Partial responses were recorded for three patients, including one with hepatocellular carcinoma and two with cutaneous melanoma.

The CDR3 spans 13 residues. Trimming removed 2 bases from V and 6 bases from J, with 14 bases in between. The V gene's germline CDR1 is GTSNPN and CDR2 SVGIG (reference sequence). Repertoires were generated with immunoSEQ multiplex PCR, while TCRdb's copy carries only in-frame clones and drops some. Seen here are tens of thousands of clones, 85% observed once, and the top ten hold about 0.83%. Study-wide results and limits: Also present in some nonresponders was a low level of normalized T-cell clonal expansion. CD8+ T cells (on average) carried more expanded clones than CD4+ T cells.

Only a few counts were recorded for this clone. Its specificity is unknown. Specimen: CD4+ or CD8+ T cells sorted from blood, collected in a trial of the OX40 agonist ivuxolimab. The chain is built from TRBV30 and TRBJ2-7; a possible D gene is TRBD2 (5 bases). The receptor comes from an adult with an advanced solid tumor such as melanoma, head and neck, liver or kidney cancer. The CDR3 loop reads CAWSRNRGTEQYF. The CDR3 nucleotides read TGTGCCTGGAGTAGAAATCGGGGTACCGAGCAGTACTTC.